This TCR beta chain appears in the sequencing data of a study of response to subunit inactivated influenza vaccine. Ten or more counts support this clonotype. The antigen remains unidentified. TCRdb reprocessed the RT-PCR reads with MiXCR, giving one entry per CDR3 protein. The table includes more than 450,000 distinct CDR3 sequences, approximately 12% detected once. Study observations and caveats: Authors proposed each seasonal influenza vaccination draws in few new T cells.

CDR1 is MDHEN and CDR2 is SYDVKM in the germline V gene. The CDR3 has 17 residues. Trimming removed 3 bases from V and 6 bases from J; junction bases left unmatched: 12. The specimen comprised PBMCs from blood, sampled on the day of vaccination. This rearrangement joins TRBV28 to TRBJ2-2; TRBD1 agrees at 8 bases. The TCR originated in a man aged 50-60 years who received an inactivated influenza vaccine. The CDR3 DNA sequence: TGTGCCAGCAGTTTTGGGTGGACCGGGACAGGAGCCGGGGAGCTGTTTTTT. Translation: CASSFGWTGTGAGELFF.